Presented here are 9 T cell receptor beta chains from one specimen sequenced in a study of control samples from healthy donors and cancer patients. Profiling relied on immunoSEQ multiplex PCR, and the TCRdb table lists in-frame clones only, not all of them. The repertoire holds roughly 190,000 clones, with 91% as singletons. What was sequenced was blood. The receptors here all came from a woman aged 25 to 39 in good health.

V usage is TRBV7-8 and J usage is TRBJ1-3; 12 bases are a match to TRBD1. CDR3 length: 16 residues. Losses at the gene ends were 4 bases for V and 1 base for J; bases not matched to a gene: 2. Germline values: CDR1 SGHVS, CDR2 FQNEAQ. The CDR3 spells CASSSGQGASGNTIYF. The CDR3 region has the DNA TGTGCCAGCAGCTCGGGACAGGGGGCGTCTGGAAACACCATATATTTT.

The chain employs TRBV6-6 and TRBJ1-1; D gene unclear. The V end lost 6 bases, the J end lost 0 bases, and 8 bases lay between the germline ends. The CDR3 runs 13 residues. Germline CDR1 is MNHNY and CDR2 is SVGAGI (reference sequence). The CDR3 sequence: CASRDGMNTEAFF. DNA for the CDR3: TGTGCCAGCAGGGACGGCATGAACACTGAAGCTTTCTTT.

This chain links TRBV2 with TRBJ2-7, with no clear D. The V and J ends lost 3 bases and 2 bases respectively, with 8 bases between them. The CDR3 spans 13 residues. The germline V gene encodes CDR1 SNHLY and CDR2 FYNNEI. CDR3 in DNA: TGTGCCAGCAGTGACTATCAAACCTACGAGCAGTACTTC. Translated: CASSDYQTYEQYF.

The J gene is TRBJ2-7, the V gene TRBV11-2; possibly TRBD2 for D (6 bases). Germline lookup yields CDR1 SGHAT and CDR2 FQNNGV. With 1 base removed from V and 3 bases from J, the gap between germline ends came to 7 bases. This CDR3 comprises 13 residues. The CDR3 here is CASSLGLDYEQYF. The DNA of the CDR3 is TGTGCCAGCAGCTTAGGACTAGACTACGAGCAGTACTTC. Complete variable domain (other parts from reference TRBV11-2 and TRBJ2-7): EAGVAQSPRYKIIEKRQSVAFWCNPISGHATLYWYQQILGQGPKLLIQFQNNGVVDDSQLPKDRFSAERLKGVDSTLKIQPAKLEDSAVYLCASSLGLDYEQYFGPGTRLTVT.

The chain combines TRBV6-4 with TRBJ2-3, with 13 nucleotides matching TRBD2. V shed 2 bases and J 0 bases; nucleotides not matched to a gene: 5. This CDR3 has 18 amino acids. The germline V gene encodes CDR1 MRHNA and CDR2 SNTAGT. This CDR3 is CASSDRTSGGRSTDTQYF. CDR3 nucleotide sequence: TGTGCCAGCAGTGACAGGACTAGCGGGGGTAGGAGCACAGATACGCAGTATTTT.

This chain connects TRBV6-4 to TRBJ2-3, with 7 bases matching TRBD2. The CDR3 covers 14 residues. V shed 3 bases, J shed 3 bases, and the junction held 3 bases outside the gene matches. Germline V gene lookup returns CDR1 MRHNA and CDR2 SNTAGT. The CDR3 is CASSDGGETDTQYF. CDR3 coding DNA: TGTGCCAGCAGTGATGGGGGGGAGACAGATACGCAGTATTTT.

The CDR3 DNA follows: TGCGCCAGCAGCTTGTTGGGAGACAACCAAGAGACCCAGTACTTC. The encoded protein is CASSLLGDNQETQYF. V is TRBV5-1 and J is TRBJ2-5, with D possibly being TRBD2 (5 bases). The V and J ends lost 1 base and 0 bases respectively, with 10 bases between them. CDR3 size: 15 residues. Germline-derived CDR1 and CDR2 are SGHRS and YFSETQ.

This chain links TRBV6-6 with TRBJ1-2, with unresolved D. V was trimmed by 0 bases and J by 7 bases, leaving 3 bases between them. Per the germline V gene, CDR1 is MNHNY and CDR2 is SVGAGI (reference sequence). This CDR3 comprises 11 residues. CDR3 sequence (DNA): TGTGCCAGCAGTTACTCGATTGGCTACACCTTC. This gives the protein CASSYSIGYTF.

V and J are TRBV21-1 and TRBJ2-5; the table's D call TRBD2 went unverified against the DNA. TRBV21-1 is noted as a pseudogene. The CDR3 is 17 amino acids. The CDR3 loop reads CASSKMGTSGSQETQYF. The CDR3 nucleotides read TGTGCCAGCAGCAAAATGGGGACTAGCGGGAGCCAAGAGACCCAGTACTTC.